This passage covers 19 T cell receptor beta chains from one sample sequenced in a study of OX40 agonist ivuxolimab in advanced cancers. Here immunoSEQ multiplex PCR was the method, and the copy in TCRdb shows in-frame clones only, minus some. The sample gives 60,000 to 100,000 clones, 75% to 90% of which show up once; about 0.52% is in the top ten. The material was CD4+ or CD8+ T cells sorted from blood, obtained in a trial of the OX40 agonist ivuxolimab. The receptors were gathered from an adult with an advanced solid tumor such as melanoma, head and neck, liver or kidney cancer.

The genes are TRBV2 and TRBJ1-5, with a tentative D call TRBD1 (6 bases). The V end was cut by 5 bases, the J end by 4 bases, with 15 bases between. This CDR3 has 15 amino acids. Germline CDR1 and CDR2: SNHLY and FYNNEI. CDR3 sequence reads: CASSLLATGNQPQHF. The CDR3 nucleotides are TGTGCCAGCAGTCTTTTGGCGACAGGAAATCAGCCCCAGCATTTT.

The genes are TRBV25-1 and TRBJ2-3, with TRBD1 matching over 7 bases. The CDR3 contains 14 residues. Germline CDR1 is MGHDK and CDR2 is SYGVNS. V trimming: 10 bases; J trimming: 3 bases; junction bases outside the gene matches: 10. CDR3 amino acids: CATGGTAATDTQYF. CDR3 sequence (DNA): TGTGCCACCGGTGGGACAGCAGCTACAGATACGCAGTATTTT.

In its sample, this clone was seen a few times. The rearrangement uses TRBV6-5 and TRBJ2-1; 7 bases line up with TRBD2. The CDR3 totals 16 residues. CDR1 is MNHEY and CDR2 is SVGAGI in the germline V gene. V was clipped by 4 bases and J by 5 bases; unmatched bases: 11. The CDR3 sequence: CASSLRAGWRNNEQFF. The CDR3 DNA reads TGTGCCAGCAGTTTACGAGCGGGATGGCGAAACAATGAGCAGTTCTTC.

The CDR3 DNA sequence: TGTGCCAGCAGCACCAGGGGGGCGGACACTGAAGCTTTCTTT. This codes for CASSTRGADTEAFF. The chain is built from TRBV5-5 and TRBJ1-1; 7 positions agree with TRBD1. CDR1 and CDR2 from the germline V gene are SGHKS and YYEKEE (reference sequence). CDR3 length: 14 amino acids. The V and J ends lost 4 bases and 3 bases, in that order; junction bases with no gene match: 6.

The DNA of the CDR3 is TGCGCCAGCAGCGCTCCTAAGGGGGAACCCACTGAAGCTTTCTTT. This encodes CASSAPKGEPTEAFF. This rearrangement joins TRBV4-1 to TRBJ1-1, with a tentative D call TRBD1 (6 bases). CDR1 MGHRA and CDR2 YSYEKL come from the germline V gene. The CDR3 is 15 residues long. Trimming took 5 bases from V and 4 from J, leaving 17 bases between them.

The sample holds one count of this clone. V gene TRBV6-6 combines with J gene TRBJ2-5, with unresolved D. This CDR3 spans 12 amino acids. Trimming shortened V by 0 bases and J by 7 bases, and 6 bases separated the two germline ends. Germline CDR1 and CDR2: MNHNY and SVGAGI (reference sequence). The CDR3 sequence is CASSYSFVTQYF. The CDR3 nucleotides are TGTGCCAGCAGTTACTCATTCGTGACCCAGTACTTC.

The J gene is TRBJ2-5, the V gene TRBV5-6, with 7 bases matching TRBD1. CDR1 is SGHDT, CDR2 YYEEEE, per germline. V was clipped by 4 bases and J by 1 base; unmatched bases: 1. The CDR3 extends over 13 amino acids. The CDR3 DNA reads as TGTGCCAGCAGCCGGGACAGCCAAGAGACCCAGTACTTC. Protein product: CASSRDSQETQYF.

This chain connects TRBV19 to TRBJ1-2; 7 bases are shared with TRBD1. This CDR3 spans 14 amino acids. The germline gives CDR1 LNHDA, CDR2 SQIVND (reference sequence). V gave up 6 bases and J gave up 1 base; unmatched junction bases: 5. The CDR3 nucleotides read TGTGCCAGTAGAGGGGACAGACTTAACTATGGCTACACCTTC. This encodes CASRGDRLNYGYTF.

The chain joins TRBV6-1 to TRBJ2-1, with D perhaps matching TRBD1 (5 bases). The CDR3 is made up of 13 amino acids. The germline V gene has CDR1 MNHNS and CDR2 SASEGT. Trimming shortened V by 3 bases and J by 12 bases, and 15 bases separated the two germline ends. This CDR3 reads CASSEVGAWGQFF. CDR3 bases: TGTGCCAGCAGTGAGGTAGGGGCCTGGGGGCAGTTCTTC.

The V and J genes are TRBV12-5 and TRBJ1-1; D is unresolved. The CDR3 length is 13 residues. V gave up 6 bases and J gave up 2 bases, with 10 bases separating them. CDR1 LGHNT and CDR2 FRNRAP come from the germline V gene. The CDR3 loop reads CASGADTNTEAFF. The CDR3 nucleotides are TGTGCTAGTGGAGCCGACACAAACACTGAAGCTTTCTTT.

Points on this clone: The germline gene is not matched at one end of the junction; a read error may be the cause. The chain combines TRBV30 with TRBJ2-7, with D maybe TRBD2 (5 bases). Germline V gene sequence: CDR1 GTSNPN, CDR2 SVGIG (reference sequence). The CDR3 is 13 amino acids. The CDR3, as DNA: TGTGCATGGAGGAGAAGATCCCCAAGCGAGCAGTACTTC. The encoded protein is CAWRRRSPSEQYF.

This chain links TRBV11-2 with TRBJ2-7; D is perhaps TRBD2 (5 bases). This CDR3 spans 16 amino acids. Germline-derived CDR1 and CDR2 are SGHAT and FQNNGV. V lost 2 bases, J lost 2 bases, and 16 bases lay in between. CDR3 region: CASSLSRAASPYEQYF. Written as DNA, the CDR3 is TGTGCCAGCAGCTTATCCCGAGCGGCTTCCCCCTACGAGCAGTACTTC.

The rearrangement uses TRBV6-5 and TRBJ1-2; 8 bases line up with TRBD1. The germline gives CDR1 MNHEY, CDR2 SVGAGI. V shed 6 bases, J shed 4 bases, and the junction held 4 bases outside the gene matches. This CDR3 is 13 amino acids long. CDR3 sequence: CASRPTGGYGYTF. CDR3 in DNA: TGTGCCAGCAGGCCCACAGGGGGCTATGGCTACACCTTC.

The chain uses TRBV28 and TRBJ1-1; D gene unclear. Germline V lookup: CDR1 MDHEN, CDR2 SYDVKM. Between the trimmed V and J ends, which lost 9 bases and 7 bases, there was a span of 12 bases. The length of the CDR3 is 11 residues. The CDR3 sequence: CASTAGLEAFF. The CDR3 DNA is TGTGCCAGTACGGCCGGGCTTGAAGCTTTCTTT.

The V gene is TRBV18, the J gene TRBJ2-5; possibly TRBD1 for D (6 bases). Germline V lookup: CDR1 KGHSH, CDR2 LQKENI. V shed 4 bases and J shed 2 bases, with 11 bases lying between them. This CDR3 comprises 14 residues. The CDR3: CASSLQGLQETQYF. The CDR3 region has the DNA TGTGCCAGCTCACTACAGGGATTACAAGAGACCCAGTACTTC. The full variable domain, completed using reference TRBV18 and TRBJ2-5, is NAGVMQNPRHLVRRRGQEARLRCSPMKGHSHVYWYRQLPEEGLKFMVYLQKENIIDESGMPKERFSAEFPKEGPSILRIQQVVRGDSAAYFCASSLQGLQETQYFGPGTRLLVL.

The chain links TRBV6-1 to TRBJ2-7; no firm D call. The CDR3 runs to 13 residues. V lost 6 bases, J lost 4 bases, and 13 bases lay in between. From germline, CDR1 is MNHNS and CDR2 SASEGT. DNA of the CDR3: TGTGCCAGCAGGGGCAAGGGCGAGTACGAGCAGTACTTC. It yields the protein CASRGKGEYEQYF.

V is TRBV7-6 and J is TRBJ2-7; weak D call: TRBD1 (5 bases). This CDR3 spans 13 amino acids. The germline gives CDR1 SGHVS, CDR2 FNYEAQ. V shed 1 base and J shed 5 bases, with 9 bases lying between them. The CDR3: CASSLVSGNEQYF. CDR3 DNA sequence: TGTGCCAGCAGCTTAGTGTCAGGGAACGAGCAGTACTTC.

The chain joins TRBV6-1 to TRBJ1-1, with D maybe TRBD1 (6 bases). The CDR3 is made up of 15 amino acids. The V gene's germline CDR1 is MNHNS and CDR2 SASEGT. V lost 10 bases to trimming and J lost 1 base, with 19 bases between them. Here the CDR3 DNA reads TGTGCCATCCCGGGGGGGCAGATCTCGAACACTGAAGCTTTCTTT. Its translation is CAIPGGQISNTEAFF.

This clone showed up just once. The chain recombines TRBV5-1 with TRBJ2-3, with 15 bases that match TRBD2. Germline V gives CDR1 SGHRS, CDR2 YFSETQ. V shed 0 bases and J 8 bases; nucleotides not matched to a gene: 1. CDR3 length: 15 residues. The CDR3 is CASSLEGLAGGTQYF. The CDR3 coding sequence is TGCGCCAGCAGCTTGGAGGGACTAGCGGGGGGTACGCAGTATTTT.